A single T cell receptor (beta chain) is shown here with its context. Which antigen it targets is not known. The record has no base qualities; no much larger clone is one base away. V is clipped by 5 bases and J by 3 bases, and the sequence between their germline boundaries is 16 bases long. The germline V gene (reference sequence) gives CDR1 as DFQATT and CDR2 as SNEGSKA. The CDR3 starts with the cysteine, ends with the phenylalanine, and has 14 residues. This entry keeps only the CDR3 DNA: 42 bases, framed from base 1. Every donor in the study was a healthy Caucasian. The study also sequenced three unrelated non-twin adults: a male aged 18 to 29, a male aged 50 to 59 and a female aged 50 to 59. Miltenyi CD45RO+ enrichment and human naive T-cell isolation kits were used to isolate memory (CD45RO+) and naive T cells from PBMC. Receptors were amplified or captured by 5' RACE. Instrument on record: Illumina HiSeq 2000. A universal primer binding site was added through template switching, and the final cDNA carried a unique molecular identifier so that TCR cDNA molecules could be counted accurately. Specific primers in the conserved constant-segment region were used to synthesize first-strand cDNA for the TCR alpha and beta chains. To control for contamination, every cDNA library carried two barcodes: a SMART-Mk sample barcode plus Illumina barcodes. TruSeq adapter sequences and Illumina sample barcodes were added in two successive PCR steps. The Illumina HiSeq platform was used with custom primers to sequence TCR alpha and beta cDNA libraries. As for the authors' bioinformatics: Unique molecular identifiers were extracted from raw reads with MiGEC, and CDR3 positions were determined with MiXCR. For each individual, recombination models were inferred using an EM algorithm with the repgenHMM and IGoR tools. The analysis of shared clonotypes was done with the tcR package in R, with sharing normalized by the product of cloneset sizes. Out-of-frame nonproductive sequences were analyzed to study raw recombination free of thymic and clonal selection effects. TCRdb reprocessed the public reads (quality trimming at Q25 with fastp, clone calling with MiXCR) and kept in-frame beta chains. Rows with one shared CDR3 protein collapse into an entry with the most common genes and DNA. TCRdb's processing, not the authors', yielded these V and J calls. This sample lists approximately 410,000 distinct CDR3 sequences; 15% to 20% were detected once. The top ten clones comprise roughly an eighth of the sample.

This record comes from a study of identical twins (dated by TCRdb to the mid-2010s). Context from the whole study: To test whether fetal clonotypes persist, the study used deep sequencing on TCR alpha and beta repertoires from monozygotic twins, unrelated adults of various ages, and cord blood. To rule out contamination, the twin experiments were replicated at different times with different library preparation protocols. What the study reported, not specific to this receptor: Fewer insertions were carried by abundant cord blood beta clonotypes, a similar but weaker trend appeared in young adult naive repertoires, and no such trend appeared in memory repertoires. Invariant T cells such as MAIT and iNKT could partly confound zero-insertion analyses, although diverse VJ usage argued against such confounding for most clonotypes. Recombination models systematically underestimated out-of-frame TCR alpha sharing in monozygotic twins but agreed with sharing between unrelated individuals. Compared with coincidental sharing between unrelated individuals, an excess of low generation-probability sequences was observed among out-of-frame TCR alpha sequences shared between twins. Because the same donors could not be followed over many years, the conclusions relied on cross-sectional statistical analysis. Excess twin sharing in beta out-of-frame sequences was weaker because fewer shared sequences lowered the signal-to-noise ratio.

The chain is made from TRBV20-1 and TRBJ2-5; no D gene call is confident. This clonotype was obtained from a man between 45 and 60 years old in good health. The sample was naive T cells sorted from blood. Taken with the paper, the label for cell subset or site translates to: cells isolated with a human naive T-cell isolation kit. The bases are TGCAGTGCTGCATCAGAAGCGTTTAAAGAGACCCAGTACTTC. The resulting protein is CSAASEAFKETQYF.